This T cell receptor beta chain comes out of a study of spatial heterogeneity in lung cancer. The time point here: sample taken at primary tumor resection. The study sequenced unsorted whole RNA from tumor, nontumor lung or frozen PBMC. This clonotype occurred many times. This beta chain is a stray read from a library made for alpha chains; its abundance is not meaningful. TCRdb re-called the 5' RACE reads through MiXCR, storing one row per CDR3 protein. The profile covers more than 10,000 distinct CDR3 sequences, with about 5% appearing a single time and less than 45% taken by the ten largest. Germline V lookup: CDR1 DFQATT, CDR2 SNEGSKA (reference sequence). The CDR3 loop spans 12 amino acids.

The sequencing here drew on lung tumor tissue, taken at surgery. V is TRBV20-1 and J is TRBJ2-3, with D perhaps assigned TRBD1 or TRBD2 (5 bases each). The TCR originated in a human donor with early-stage non-small cell lung cancer. The CDR3 region has the DNA TGCAGCGAACGGGACAGCACAGATACGCAGTATTTT. Its translation: CSERDSTDTQYF.